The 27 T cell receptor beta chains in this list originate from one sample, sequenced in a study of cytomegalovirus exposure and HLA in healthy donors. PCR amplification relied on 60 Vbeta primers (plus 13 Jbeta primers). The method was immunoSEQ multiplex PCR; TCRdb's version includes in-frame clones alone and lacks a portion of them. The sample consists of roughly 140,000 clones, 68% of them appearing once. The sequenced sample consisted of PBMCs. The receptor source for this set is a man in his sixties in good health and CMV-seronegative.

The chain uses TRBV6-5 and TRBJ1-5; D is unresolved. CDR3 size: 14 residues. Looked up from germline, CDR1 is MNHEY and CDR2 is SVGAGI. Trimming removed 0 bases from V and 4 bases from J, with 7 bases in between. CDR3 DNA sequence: TGTGCCAGCAGTTACTCAGGAGTAAATCAGCCCCAGCATTTT. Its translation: CASSYSGVNQPQHF.

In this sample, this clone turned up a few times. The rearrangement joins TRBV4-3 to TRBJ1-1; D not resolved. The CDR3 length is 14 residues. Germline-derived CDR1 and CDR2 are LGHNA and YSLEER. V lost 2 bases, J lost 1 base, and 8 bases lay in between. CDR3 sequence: CASSQTPGNTEAFF. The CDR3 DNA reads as TGCGCCAGCAGCCAAACCCCCGGGAACACTGAAGCTTTCTTT.

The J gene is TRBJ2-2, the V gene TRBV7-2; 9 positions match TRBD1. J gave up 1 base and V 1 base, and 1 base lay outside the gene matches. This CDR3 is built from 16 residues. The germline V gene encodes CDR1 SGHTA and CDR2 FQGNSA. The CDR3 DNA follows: TGTGCCAGCAGCTTAGGGACAGGGGTGAACACCGGGGAGCTGTTTTTT. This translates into CASSLGTGVNTGELFF.

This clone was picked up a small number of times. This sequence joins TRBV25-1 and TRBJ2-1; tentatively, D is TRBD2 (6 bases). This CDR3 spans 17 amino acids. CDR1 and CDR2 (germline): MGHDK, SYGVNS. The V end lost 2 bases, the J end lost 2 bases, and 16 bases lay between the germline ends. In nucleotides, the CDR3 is TGTGCCAGCAGTGAAGCAGAGGGGAGGCCCGCCTACAATGAGCAGTTCTTC. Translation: CASSEAEGRPAYNEQFF. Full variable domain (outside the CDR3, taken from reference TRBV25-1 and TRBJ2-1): EADIYQTPRYLVIGTGKKITLECSQTMGHDKMYWYQQDPGMELHLIHYSYGVNSTEKGDLSSESTVSRIRTEHFPLTLESARPSHTSQYLCASSEAEGRPAYNEQFFGPGTRLTVL.

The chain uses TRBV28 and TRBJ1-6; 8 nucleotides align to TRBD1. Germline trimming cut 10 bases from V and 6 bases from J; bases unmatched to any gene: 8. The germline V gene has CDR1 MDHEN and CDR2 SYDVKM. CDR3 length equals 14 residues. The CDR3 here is CAITGGGFNSPLHF. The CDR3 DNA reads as TGTGCCATTACAGGGGGGGGCTTTAATTCACCCCTCCACTTT.

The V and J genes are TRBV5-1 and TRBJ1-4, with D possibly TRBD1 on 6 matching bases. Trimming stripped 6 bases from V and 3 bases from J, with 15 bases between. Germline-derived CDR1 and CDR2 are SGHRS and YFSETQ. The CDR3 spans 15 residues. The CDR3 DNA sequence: TGCGCCAGCACCCTAACAGGGAAGCCTAATGAAAAACTGTTTTTT. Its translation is CASTLTGKPNEKLFF.

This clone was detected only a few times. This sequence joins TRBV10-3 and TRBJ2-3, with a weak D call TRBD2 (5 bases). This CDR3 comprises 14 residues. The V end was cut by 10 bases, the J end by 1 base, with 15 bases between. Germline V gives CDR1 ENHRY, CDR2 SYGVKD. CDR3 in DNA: TGTGCCACAGATGGGCTGGAGGGCACAGATACGCAGTATTTT. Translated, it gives CATDGLEGTDTQYF.

The CDR3: CASSLSRRETQYF. The DNA of the CDR3 is TGTGCCAGCAGCTTATCAAGGAGGGAGACCCAGTACTTC. The chain has TRBV2 and TRBJ2-5; D may be TRBD2 (5 bases). The germline V gene encodes CDR1 SNHLY and CDR2 FYNNEI. The CDR3 runs to 13 residues. Between the trimmed V and J ends, which lost 6 bases and 5 bases, there was a span of 13 bases.

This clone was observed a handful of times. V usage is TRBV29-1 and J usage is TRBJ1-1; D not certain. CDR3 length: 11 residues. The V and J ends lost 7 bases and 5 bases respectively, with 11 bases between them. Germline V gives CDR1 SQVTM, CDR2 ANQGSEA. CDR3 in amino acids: CSASLVTEAFF. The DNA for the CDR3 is TGCAGCGCTTCACTTGTAACTGAAGCTTTCTTT. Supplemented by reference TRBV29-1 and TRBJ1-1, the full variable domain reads SAVISQKPSRDICQRGTSLTIQCQVDSQVTMMFWYRQQPGQSLTLIATANQGSEATYESGFVIDKFPISRPNLTFSTLTVSNMSPEDSSIYLCSASLVTEAFFGQGTRLTVV.

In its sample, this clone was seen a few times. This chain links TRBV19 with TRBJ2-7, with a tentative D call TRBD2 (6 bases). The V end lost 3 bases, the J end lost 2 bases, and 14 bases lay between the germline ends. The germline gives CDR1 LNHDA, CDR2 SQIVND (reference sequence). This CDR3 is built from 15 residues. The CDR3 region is CASSIWEDRTYEQYF. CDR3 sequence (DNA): TGTGCCAGTAGTATCTGGGAGGATCGAACCTACGAGCAGTACTTC.

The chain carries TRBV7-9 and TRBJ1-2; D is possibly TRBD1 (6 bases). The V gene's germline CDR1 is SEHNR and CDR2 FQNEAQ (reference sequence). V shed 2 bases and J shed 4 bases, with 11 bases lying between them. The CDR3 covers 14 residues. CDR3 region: CASSLSAQGYGYTF. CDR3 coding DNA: TGTGCCAGCAGCTTATCTGCACAGGGCTATGGCTACACCTTC. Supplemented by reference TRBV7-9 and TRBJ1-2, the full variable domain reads DTGVSQNPRHKITKRGQNVTFRCDPISEHNRLYWYRQTLGQGPEFLTYFQNEAQLEKSRLLSDRFSAERPKGSFSTLEIQRTEQGDSAMYLCASSLSAQGYGYTFGSGTRLTVV.

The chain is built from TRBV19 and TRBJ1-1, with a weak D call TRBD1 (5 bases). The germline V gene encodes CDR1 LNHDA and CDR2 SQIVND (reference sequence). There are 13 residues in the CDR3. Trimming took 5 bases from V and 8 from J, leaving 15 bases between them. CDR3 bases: TGTGCCAGTAGTGGATTAGCCGGGGGGGAAGCTTTCTTT. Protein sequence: CASSGLAGGEAFF.

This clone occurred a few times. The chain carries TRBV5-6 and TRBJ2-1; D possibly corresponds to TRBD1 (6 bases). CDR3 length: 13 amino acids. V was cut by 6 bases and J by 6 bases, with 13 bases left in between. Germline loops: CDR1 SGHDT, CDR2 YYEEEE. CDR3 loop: CASTPTGVNEQFF. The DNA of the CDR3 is TGTGCCAGCACCCCGACAGGCGTCAATGAGCAGTTCTTC.

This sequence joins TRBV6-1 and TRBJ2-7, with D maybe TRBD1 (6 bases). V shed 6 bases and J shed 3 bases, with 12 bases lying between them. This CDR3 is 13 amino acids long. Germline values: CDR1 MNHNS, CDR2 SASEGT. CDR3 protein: CASRGDIRYEQYF. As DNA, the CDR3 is TGTGCCAGCAGAGGGGACATACGCTACGAGCAGTACTTC.

CDR3 sequence: CASKLLPIGNQPQHF. CDR3 coding DNA: TGTGCCAGTAAACTACTCCCCATCGGCAATCAGCCCCAGCATTTT. The V and J genes are TRBV19 and TRBJ1-5; D gene ambiguous. The length of the CDR3 is 15 residues. From germline, CDR1 is LNHDA and CDR2 SQIVND (reference sequence). V lost 7 bases to trimming and J lost 2 bases, with 15 bases between them.

DNA for the CDR3: TGTGCCAGTAGTATTGGCTCGGAGGGCACAGATACGCAGTATTTT. Its translation is CASSIGSEGTDTQYF. This rearrangement joins TRBV19 to TRBJ2-3; the D gene is possibly TRBD2 (5 bases). The CDR3 extends over 15 amino acids. Germline CDR1 LNHDA, CDR2 SQIVND (reference sequence). The V end was cut by 3 bases, the J end by 1 base, with 11 bases between.

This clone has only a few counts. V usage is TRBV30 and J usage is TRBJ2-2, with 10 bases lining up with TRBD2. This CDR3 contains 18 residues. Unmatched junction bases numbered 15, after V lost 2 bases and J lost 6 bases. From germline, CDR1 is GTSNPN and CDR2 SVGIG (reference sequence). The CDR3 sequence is CAWSPIRRASGRPGELFF. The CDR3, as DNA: TGTGCCTGGAGTCCGATTCGGAGGGCTAGCGGGAGACCCGGGGAGCTGTTTTTT.

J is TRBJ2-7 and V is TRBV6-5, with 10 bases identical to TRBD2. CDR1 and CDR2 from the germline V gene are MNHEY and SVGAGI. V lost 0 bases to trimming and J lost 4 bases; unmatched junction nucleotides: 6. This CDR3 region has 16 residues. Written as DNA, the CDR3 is TGTGCCAGCAGTTACTCTCCGGGACTAGCGACATACGAGCAGTACTTC. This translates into CASSYSPGLATYEQYF.

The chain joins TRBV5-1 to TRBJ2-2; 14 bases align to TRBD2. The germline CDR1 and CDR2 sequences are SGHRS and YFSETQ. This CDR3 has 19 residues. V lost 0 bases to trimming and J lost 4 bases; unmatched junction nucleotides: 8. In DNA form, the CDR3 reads TGCGCCAGCAGCTTGGTGGGGACTAGCGGGAGAAGGAGCACCGGGGAGCTGTTTTTT. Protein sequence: CASSLVGTSGRRSTGELFF.

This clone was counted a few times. The CDR3 coding sequence is TGTGCCAGTAGTATAGCAGACAGTAATCAGCCCCAGCATTTT. Encoded protein: CASSIADSNQPQHF. The genes are TRBV19 and TRBJ1-5, with D possibly TRBD1 on 5 matching bases. Germline CDR1 LNHDA, CDR2 SQIVND (reference sequence). V was cut by 1 base and J by 4 bases, with 8 bases left in between. CDR3 size: 14 residues.

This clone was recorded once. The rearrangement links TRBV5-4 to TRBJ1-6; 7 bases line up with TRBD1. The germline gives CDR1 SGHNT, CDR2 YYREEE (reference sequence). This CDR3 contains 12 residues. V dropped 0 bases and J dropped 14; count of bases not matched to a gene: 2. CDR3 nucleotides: TGTGCCAGCAGCTTGGTAGGGACAGCCCTCCACTTT. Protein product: CASSLVGTALHF. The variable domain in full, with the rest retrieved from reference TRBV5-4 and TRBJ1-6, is ETGVTQSPTHLIKTRGQQVTLRCSSQSGHNTVSWYQQALGQGPQFIFQYYREEENGRGNFPPRFSGLQFPNYSSELNVNALELDDSALYLCASSLVGTALHFGNGTRLTVT.

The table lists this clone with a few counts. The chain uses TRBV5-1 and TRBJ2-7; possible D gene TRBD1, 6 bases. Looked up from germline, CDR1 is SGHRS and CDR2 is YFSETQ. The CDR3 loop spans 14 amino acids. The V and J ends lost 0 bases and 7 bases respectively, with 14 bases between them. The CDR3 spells CASSLELPGVEQYF. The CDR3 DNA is TGCGCCAGCAGCTTGGAACTTCCAGGGGTGGAGCAGTACTTC.

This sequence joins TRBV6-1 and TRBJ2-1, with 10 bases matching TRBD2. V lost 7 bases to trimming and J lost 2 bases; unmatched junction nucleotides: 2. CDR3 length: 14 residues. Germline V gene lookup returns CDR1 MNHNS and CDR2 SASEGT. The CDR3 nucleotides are TGTGCCAGCAACCTAGCGGGAGCCTACAATGAGCAGTTCTTC. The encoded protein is CASNLAGAYNEQFF.

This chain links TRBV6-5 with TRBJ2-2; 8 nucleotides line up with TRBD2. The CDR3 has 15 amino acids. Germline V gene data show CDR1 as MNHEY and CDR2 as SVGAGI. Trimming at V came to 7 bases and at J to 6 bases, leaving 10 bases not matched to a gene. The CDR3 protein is CASTPGGGLPGELFF. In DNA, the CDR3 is TGTGCCAGCACTCCGGGCGGGGGGCTACCCGGGGAGCTGTTTTTT.

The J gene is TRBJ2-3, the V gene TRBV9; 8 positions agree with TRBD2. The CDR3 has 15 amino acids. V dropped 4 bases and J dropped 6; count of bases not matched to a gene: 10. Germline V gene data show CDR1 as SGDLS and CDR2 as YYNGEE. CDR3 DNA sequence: TGTGCCAGCAGCCCCGGTGGGACTAGTTACGATACGCAGTATTTT. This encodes CASSPGGTSYDTQYF.

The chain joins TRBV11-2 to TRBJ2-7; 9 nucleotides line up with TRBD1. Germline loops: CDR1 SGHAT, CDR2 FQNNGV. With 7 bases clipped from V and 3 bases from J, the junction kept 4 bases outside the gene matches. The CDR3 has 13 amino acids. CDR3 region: CASTRTGDYEQYF. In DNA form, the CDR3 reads TGTGCCAGCACCCGGACAGGGGACTACGAGCAGTACTTC.

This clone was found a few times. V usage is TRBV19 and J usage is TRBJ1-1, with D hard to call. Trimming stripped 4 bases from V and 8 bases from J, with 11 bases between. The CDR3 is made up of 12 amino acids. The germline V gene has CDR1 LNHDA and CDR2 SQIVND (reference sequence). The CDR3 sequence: CASSSGVREAFF. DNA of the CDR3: TGTGCCAGTAGTAGCGGGGTCCGGGAAGCTTTCTTT.